This TCR beta chain originates from a study of radiation and T cells in renal cell carcinoma. Study-level information: Nephrectomy followed 15 Gy stereotactic body radiation by 4 weeks.

The time point is: baseline pretreatment blood. As to treatment: 15 Gy SBRT to primary tumor, nephrectomy 4 weeks later. Blood was sampled at baseline, 2 weeks and 4 weeks after SBRT. The patient's renal cell carcinoma had clear cell pathology. The CDR3 spans 15 residues. Germline values: CDR1 SGHRS, CDR2 YFSETQ. Trimming stripped 4 bases from V and 3 bases from J, with 15 bases between. Only in-frame clones appear in the TCRdb table, and some are missing; sequencing was by immunoSEQ multiplex PCR. This sample carries 120,000 to 150,000 clones, approximately 87% of them seen once, and the ten largest clones take around 25%.

The receptor's source is a woman aged 45-59 years with renal cell carcinoma. The V and J genes are TRBV5-1 and TRBJ2-3; possible D gene TRBD1, 7 bases. The sample here was blood, taken from a patient whose treatment included radiotherapy and nephrectomy. This CDR3 is CASSQRAGGTDTQYF. CDR3 bases: TGCGCCAGCAGCCAAAGGGCAGGGGGGACAGATACGCAGTATTTT.